This T cell receptor beta chain was obtained from a study of T-cell reconstitution after alpha-beta-depleted transplantation in children. Many counts were recorded for this clonotype. Trimming at V came to 6 bases and at J to 5 bases, leaving 10 bases not matched to a gene. The CDR3 covers 15 residues. This sample's TCRbeta library carried unique molecular identifier barcodes. A single record per CDR3 protein comes from TCRdb applying MiXCR to the PCR reads. The data show about 92,000 distinct CDR3 sequences, 10% to 15% seen once. This specimen was PBMCs from the stem cell graft donor, taken from the stem cell graft. The chain links TRBV12-3 or TRBV12-4 to TRBJ2-1; 7 positions agree with TRBD2. The source is a human donor who donated a stem cell graft to a child with inherited bone marrow failure. The CDR3 region has the DNA TGTGCCAGCAGCCACTGGGGGGGGGGAAACAATGAGCAGTTCTTC. As protein: CASSHWGGGNNEQFF.